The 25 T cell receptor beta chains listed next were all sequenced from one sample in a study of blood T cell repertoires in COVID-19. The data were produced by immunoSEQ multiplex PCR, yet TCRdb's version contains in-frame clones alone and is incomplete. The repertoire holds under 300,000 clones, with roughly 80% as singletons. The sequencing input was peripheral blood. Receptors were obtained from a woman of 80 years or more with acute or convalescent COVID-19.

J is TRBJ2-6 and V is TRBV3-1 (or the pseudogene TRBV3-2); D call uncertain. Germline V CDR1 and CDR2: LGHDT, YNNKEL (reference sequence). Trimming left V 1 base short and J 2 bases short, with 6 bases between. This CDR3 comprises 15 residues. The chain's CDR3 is CASSQARPGANVLTF. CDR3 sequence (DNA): TGTGCCAGCAGCCAAGCGCGGCCTGGGGCCAACGTCCTGACTTTC.

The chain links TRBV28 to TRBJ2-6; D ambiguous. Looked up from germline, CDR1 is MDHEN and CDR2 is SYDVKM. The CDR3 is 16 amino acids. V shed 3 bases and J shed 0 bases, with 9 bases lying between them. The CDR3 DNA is TGTGCCAGCAGTTTCCCAGGTCTCTCTGGGGCCAACGTCCTGACTTTC. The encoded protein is CASSFPGLSGANVLTF. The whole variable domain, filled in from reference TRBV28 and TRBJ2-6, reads DVKVTQSSRYLVKRTGEKVFLECVQDMDHENMFWYRQDPGLGLRLIYFSYDVKMKEKGDIPEGYSVSREKKERFSLILESASTNQTSMYLCASSFPGLSGANVLTFGAGSRLTVL.

CDR3 residues: CASSPRITEAFF. CDR3 bases: TGTGCCAGCAGCCCCCGTATTACTGAAGCTTTCTTT. The V call is TRBV7-9, the J call TRBJ1-1; D remains ambiguous. CDR3 length: 12 amino acids. V lost 5 bases to trimming and J lost 5 bases, with 9 bases between them. The germline CDR1 and CDR2 sequences are SEHNR and FQNEAQ (reference sequence).

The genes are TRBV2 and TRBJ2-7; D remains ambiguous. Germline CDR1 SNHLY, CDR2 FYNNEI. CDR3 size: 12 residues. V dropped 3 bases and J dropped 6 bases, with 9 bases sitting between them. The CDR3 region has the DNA TGTGCCAGCAGTGATTGGGCCGCCGAGCAGTACTTC. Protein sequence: CASSDWAAEQYF.

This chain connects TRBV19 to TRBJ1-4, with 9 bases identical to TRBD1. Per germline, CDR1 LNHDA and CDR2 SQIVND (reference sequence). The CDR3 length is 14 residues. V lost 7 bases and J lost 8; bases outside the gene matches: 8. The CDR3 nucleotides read TGTGCCAGTAAGCTGGGACAGGGCGAAGAAAAACTGTTTTTT. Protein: CASKLGQGEEKLFF.

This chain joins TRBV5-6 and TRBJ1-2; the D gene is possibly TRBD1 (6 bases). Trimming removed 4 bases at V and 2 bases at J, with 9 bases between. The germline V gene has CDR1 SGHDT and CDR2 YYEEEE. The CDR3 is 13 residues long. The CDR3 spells CASSNRENYGYTF. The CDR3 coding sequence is TGTGCCAGCAGCAACAGGGAGAACTATGGCTACACCTTC.

The CDR3 nucleotides read TGCGCCAGCAGCCAGCGGGCAGGATCAGGAAGATATAGCAATCAGCCCCAGCATTTT. Amino acid sequence: CASSQRAGSGRYSNQPQHF. This chain uses TRBV4-1 with TRBJ1-5; D unclear. Germline values: CDR1 MGHRA, CDR2 YSYEKL. The CDR3 loop spans 19 amino acids. The V end was cut by 3 bases, the J end by 0 bases, with 21 bases between.

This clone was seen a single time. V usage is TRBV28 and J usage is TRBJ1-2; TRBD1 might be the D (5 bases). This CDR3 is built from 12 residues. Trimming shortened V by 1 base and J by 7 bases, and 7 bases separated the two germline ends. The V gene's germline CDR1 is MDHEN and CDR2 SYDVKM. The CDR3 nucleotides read TGTGCCAGCAGTTTATCCAGGGCTGGCTACACCTTC. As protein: CASSLSRAGYTF.

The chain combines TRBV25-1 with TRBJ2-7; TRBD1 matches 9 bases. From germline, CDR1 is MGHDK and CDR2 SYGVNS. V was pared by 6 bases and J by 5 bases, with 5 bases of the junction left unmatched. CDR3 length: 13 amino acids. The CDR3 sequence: CASRTGGINEQYF. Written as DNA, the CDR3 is TGTGCCAGCAGGACAGGGGGGATCAACGAGCAGTACTTC.

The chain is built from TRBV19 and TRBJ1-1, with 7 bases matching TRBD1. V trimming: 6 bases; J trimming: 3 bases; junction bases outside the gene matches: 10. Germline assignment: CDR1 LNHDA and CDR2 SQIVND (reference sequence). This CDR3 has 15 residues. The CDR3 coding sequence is TGTGCCAGTAGCCCCTCACAGGGGAGGCACACTGAAGCTTTCTTT. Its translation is CASSPSQGRHTEAFF.

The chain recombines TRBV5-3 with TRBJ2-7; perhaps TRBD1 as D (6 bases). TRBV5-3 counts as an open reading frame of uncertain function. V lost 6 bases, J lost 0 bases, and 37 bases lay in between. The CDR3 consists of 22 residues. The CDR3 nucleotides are TGTGCCAGAAACCCCCCTACAGGGCCAATGGGGAAAAATTTACCCCTCTCCTACGAGCAGTACTTC. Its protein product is CARNPPTGPMGKNLPLSYEQYF.

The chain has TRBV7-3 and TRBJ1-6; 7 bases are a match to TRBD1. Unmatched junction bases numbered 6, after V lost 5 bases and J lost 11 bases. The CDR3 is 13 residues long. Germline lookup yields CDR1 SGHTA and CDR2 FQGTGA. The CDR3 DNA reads TGTGCCAGCAGCCGGGACAGAGCGGCACCCCTCCACTTT. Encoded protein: CASSRDRAAPLHF.

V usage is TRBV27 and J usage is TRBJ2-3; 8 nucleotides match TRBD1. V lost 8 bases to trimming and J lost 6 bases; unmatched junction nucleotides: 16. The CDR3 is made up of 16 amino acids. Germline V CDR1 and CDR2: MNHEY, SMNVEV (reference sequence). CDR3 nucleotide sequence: TGTGCCAGCGGGCAGACGTGGCAGGGGGCGGGGGATACGCAGTATTTT. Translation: CASGQTWQGAGDTQYF.

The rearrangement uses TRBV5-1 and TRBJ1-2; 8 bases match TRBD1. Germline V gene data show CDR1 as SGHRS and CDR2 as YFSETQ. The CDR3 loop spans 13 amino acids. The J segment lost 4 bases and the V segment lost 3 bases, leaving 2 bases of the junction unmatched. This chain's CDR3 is CASSYGQGYGYTF. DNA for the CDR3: TGCGCCAGCAGCTACGGACAGGGCTATGGCTACACCTTC. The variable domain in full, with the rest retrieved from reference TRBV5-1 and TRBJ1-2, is KAGVTQTPRYLIKTRGQQVTLSCSPISGHRSVSWYQQTPGQGLQFLFEYFSETQRNKGNFPGRFSGRQFSNSRSEMNVSTLELGDSALYLCASSYGQGYGYTFGSGTRLTVV.

CDR3 sequence reads: CASSTSGGVNYYEQFF. The CDR3 DNA sequence: TGTGCCAGCAGCACTAGCGGGGGGGTTAATTATTATGAGCAGTTCTTC. The V call is TRBV7-3, the J call TRBJ2-1, with 13 bases aligning to TRBD2. This CDR3 has 16 residues. V trimming: 5 bases; J trimming: 8 bases; junction bases outside the gene matches: 9. CDR1 is SGHTA, CDR2 FQGTGA, per germline. The complete variable domain, with remaining parts taken from reference TRBV7-3 and TRBJ2-1, reads GAGVSQTPSNKVTEKGKYVELRCDPISGHTALYWYRQSLGQGPEFLIYFQGTGAADDSGLPNDRFFAVRPEGSVSTLKIQRTERGDSAVYLCASSTSGGVNYYEQFFGPGTRLTVL.

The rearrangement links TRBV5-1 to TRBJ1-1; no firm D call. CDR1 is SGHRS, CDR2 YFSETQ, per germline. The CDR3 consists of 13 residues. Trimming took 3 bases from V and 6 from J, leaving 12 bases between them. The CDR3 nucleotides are TGCGCCAGCAGCTACGGTAGCTTAGCTGAAGCTTTCTTT. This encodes CASSYGSLAEAFF.

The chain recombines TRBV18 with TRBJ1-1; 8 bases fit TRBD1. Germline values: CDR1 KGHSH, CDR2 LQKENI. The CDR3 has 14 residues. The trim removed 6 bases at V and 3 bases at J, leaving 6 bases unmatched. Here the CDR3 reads CASSEGQGHTEAFF. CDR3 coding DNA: TGTGCCAGCTCGGAAGGACAGGGCCACACTGAAGCTTTCTTT.

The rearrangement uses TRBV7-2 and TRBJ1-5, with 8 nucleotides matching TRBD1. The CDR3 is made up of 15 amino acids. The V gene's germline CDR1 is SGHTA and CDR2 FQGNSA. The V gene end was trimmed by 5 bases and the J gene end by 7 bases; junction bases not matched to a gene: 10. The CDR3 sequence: CASSLGQGRSQPQHF. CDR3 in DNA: TGTGCCAGCAGCCTAGGACAGGGACGGAGCCAGCCCCAGCATTTT.

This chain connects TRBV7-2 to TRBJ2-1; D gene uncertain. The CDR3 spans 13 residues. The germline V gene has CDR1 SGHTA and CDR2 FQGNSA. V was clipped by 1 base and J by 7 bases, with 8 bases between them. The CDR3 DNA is TGTGCCAGCAGCTTAGATACGGTTAATGAGCAGTTCTTC. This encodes CASSLDTVNEQFF. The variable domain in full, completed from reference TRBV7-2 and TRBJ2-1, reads GAGVSQSPSNKVTEKGKDVELRCDPISGHTALYWYRQSLGQGLEFLIYFQGNSAPDKSGLPSDRFSAERTGGSVSTLTIQRTQQEDSAVYLCASSLDTVNEQFFGPGTRLTVL.

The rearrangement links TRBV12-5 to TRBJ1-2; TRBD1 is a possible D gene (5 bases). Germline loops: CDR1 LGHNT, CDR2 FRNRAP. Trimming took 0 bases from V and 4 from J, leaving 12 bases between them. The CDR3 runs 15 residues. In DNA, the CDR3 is TGTGCTAGTGGTTTGGTAAAGGGACTGATCTATGGCTACACCTTC. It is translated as CASGLVKGLIYGYTF.

The DNA of the CDR3 is TGTGCCAGCAGCCCAGGGGGGCGGGAGGTTGAAGCTTTCTTT. The encoded protein is CASSPGGREVEAFF. The chain recombines TRBV28 with TRBJ1-1, with 7 bases that match TRBD1. Trimming cost V 6 bases and J 7 bases; bases outside gene matches: 11. CDR1 MDHEN and CDR2 SYDVKM come from the germline V gene. This CDR3 has 14 residues.

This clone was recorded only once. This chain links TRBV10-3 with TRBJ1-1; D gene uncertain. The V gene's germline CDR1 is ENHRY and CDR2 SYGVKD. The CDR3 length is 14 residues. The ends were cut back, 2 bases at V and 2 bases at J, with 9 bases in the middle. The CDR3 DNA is TGTGCCATCAGTGAGGCAGGCAAAAACACTGAAGCTTTCTTT. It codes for CAISEAGKNTEAFF.

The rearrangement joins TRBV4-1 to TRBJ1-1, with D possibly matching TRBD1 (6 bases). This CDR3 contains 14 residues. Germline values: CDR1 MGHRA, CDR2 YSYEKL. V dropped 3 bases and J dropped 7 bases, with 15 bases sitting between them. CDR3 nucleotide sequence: TGCGCCAGCAGCCAGGGCAGGGGCCGGTATGAAGCTTTCTTT. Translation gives CASSQGRGRYEAFF.

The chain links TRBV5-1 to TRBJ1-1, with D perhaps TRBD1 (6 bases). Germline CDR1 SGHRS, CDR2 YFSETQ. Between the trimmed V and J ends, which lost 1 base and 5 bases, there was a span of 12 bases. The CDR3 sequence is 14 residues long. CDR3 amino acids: CASSLSGGRTEAFF. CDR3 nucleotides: TGCGCCAGCAGCTTGAGCGGGGGGCGGACTGAAGCTTTCTTT. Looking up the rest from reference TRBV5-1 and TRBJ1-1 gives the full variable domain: KAGVTQTPRYLIKTRGQQVTLSCSPISGHRSVSWYQQTPGQGLQFLFEYFSETQRNKGNFPGRFSGRQFSNSRSEMNVSTLELGDSALYLCASSLSGGRTEAFFGQGTRLTVV.

CDR3 residues: CASSPDWSTDTQYF. Written as DNA, the CDR3 is TGTGCCAGCAGCCCTGACTGGTCCACAGATACGCAGTATTTT. V usage is TRBV7-2 and J usage is TRBJ2-3; no definite D call. Per the germline V gene, CDR1 is SGHTA and CDR2 is FQGNSA. CDR3 size: 14 residues. The ends were cut back, 5 bases at V and 2 bases at J, with 11 bases in the middle.